Shown below are 30 T cell receptor beta chains from a single sample sequenced in a study of T cells after yellow fever vaccination. TCRdb redid the calling of the 5' RACE reads with MiXCR, one entry per CDR3 protein. This table has about 250,000 distinct CDR3 sequences, about 3.5% appearing once. Sequenced material: PBMCs, taken 15 days after the yellow fever booster vaccination. These receptors were taken from a young man who received the YFV17D yellow fever vaccine.

In this sample, this clonotype turned up many times. The rearrangement joins TRBV20-1 to TRBJ2-5; 9 bases are shared with TRBD2. The CDR3 consists of 11 residues. Losses at the gene ends were 3 bases for V and 14 bases for J; bases not matched to a gene: 7. The germline V gene encodes CDR1 DFQATT and CDR2 SNEGSKA (reference sequence). The CDR3 reads CSARLAGLLYF. CDR3 bases: TGCAGTGCTAGGCTAGCGGGGCTCCTCTACTTC.

This clonotype has a count of ten or more. This chain uses TRBV27 with TRBJ2-5, with D unresolved. Germline CDR1 is MNHEY and CDR2 is SMNVEV (reference sequence). The CDR3 is 12 amino acids. V lost 4 bases, J lost 5 bases, and 8 bases lay in between. The CDR3 DNA follows: TGTGCCAGCAGTTCATTAGGGGAGACCCAGTACTTC. This sequence encodes CASSSLGETQYF.

There are a few counts of this clonotype. The chain recombines TRBV7-2 with TRBJ2-5, with D unresolved. Per germline, CDR1 SGHTA and CDR2 FQGNSA. With 4 bases removed from V and 5 bases from J, the gap between germline ends came to 14 bases. The CDR3 is made up of 14 amino acids. The CDR3 protein is CASSSRRDGETQYF. In DNA form, the CDR3 reads TGTGCCAGCAGCTCACGTAGGGATGGGGAGACCCAGTACTTC.

This clonotype was counted many times. The V and J genes are TRBV6-5 and TRBJ1-6; TRBD1 is a possible D gene (5 bases). With 0 bases removed from V and 7 bases from J, the gap between germline ends came to 7 bases. Germline lookup yields CDR1 MNHEY and CDR2 SVGAGI. The length of the CDR3 is 14 residues. CDR3 in DNA: TGTGCCAGCAGTTACTCACGACAGAATTCACCCCTCCACTTT. This codes for CASSYSRQNSPLHF.

In its sample, this clonotype was seen many times. The CDR3 coding sequence is TGTGCCAGCAGCCAAGTGCGCCTAGCGGGGTCTACGCAGTATTTT. Translation gives CASSQVRLAGSTQYF. V usage is TRBV3-1 and J usage is TRBJ2-3, with 9 bases aligning to TRBD2. CDR1 and CDR2 (germline): LGHDT, YNNKEL (reference sequence). CDR3 length: 15 amino acids. Unmatched junction bases numbered 7, after V lost 1 base and J lost 8 bases.

This clonotype was recorded many times. This chain connects TRBV5-1 to TRBJ2-3, with a weak D call TRBD2 (6 bases). CDR1 SGHRS and CDR2 YFSETQ come from the germline V gene. The CDR3 totals 16 residues. Deletions cut 2 bases from V and 2 bases from J, with 15 bases between. In DNA, the CDR3 is TGCGCCAGCAGCTTTAACGCGGGGTCCTTCACAGATACGCAGTATTTT. Amino acids: CASSFNAGSFTDTQYF.

This clonotype was detected ten times or more. V is TRBV28 and J is TRBJ1-4; D gene ambiguous. The V end was cut by 4 bases, the J end by 11 bases, with 11 bases between. Germline V gene data show CDR1 as MDHEN and CDR2 as SYDVKM. The CDR3 is 12 residues long. This chain's CDR3 is CASSSSHRKLFF. The CDR3 nucleotides read TGTGCCAGCAGTTCGTCACATCGGAAACTGTTTTTT.

This clonotype was counted many times. The chain combines TRBV5-1 with TRBJ2-5, with D unclear. The germline V gene encodes CDR1 SGHRS and CDR2 YFSETQ. The ends were cut back, 1 base at V and 2 bases at J, with 12 bases in the middle. The CDR3 runs to 15 residues. The CDR3 nucleotides are TGCGCCAGCAGCTTGAACCGGAATAAGCAAGAGACCCAGTACTTC. Amino acids: CASSLNRNKQETQYF.

This clonotype was seen at least ten times. This sequence joins TRBV24-1 and TRBJ2-5; TRBD2 matches 10 bases. Germline-derived CDR1 and CDR2 are KGHDR and SFDVKD. The V and J ends lost 9 bases and 0 bases, in that order; junction bases with no gene match: 6. The CDR3 runs to 15 residues. The CDR3 sequence: CATESGGGNQETQYF. CDR3 nucleotide sequence: TGTGCCACCGAGAGCGGGGGGGGTAACCAAGAGACCCAGTACTTC.

This clonotype was counted many times. The chain carries TRBV6-2 or TRBV6-3 and TRBJ1-1; D gene unclear. The CDR3 has 15 amino acids. V dropped 0 bases and J dropped 4 bases, with 12 bases sitting between them. Germline CDR1 reads MNHEY; CDR2 reads SVGEGT. The CDR3 sequence is CASSYSEMGTTEAFF. The DNA for the CDR3 is TGTGCCAGCAGTTACTCCGAAATGGGAACCACTGAAGCTTTCTTT.

At least ten counts were recorded for this clonotype. V is TRBV5-5 and J is TRBJ2-1; 11 bases are a match to TRBD2. Germline V gene lookup returns CDR1 SGHKS and CDR2 YYEKEE (reference sequence). CDR3 length: 18 residues. V was clipped by 0 bases and J by 0 bases; unmatched bases: 5. The CDR3 nucleotides are TGTGCCAGCAGCTTGGAACTAGCGGGGGTAAGCTCCTACAATGAGCAGTTCTTC. Its protein product is CASSLELAGVSSYNEQFF.

This clonotype occurred many times. This sequence joins TRBV11-2 and TRBJ2-3; tentatively, D is TRBD2 (5 bases). Germline-derived CDR1 and CDR2 are SGHAT and FQNNGV. The CDR3 spans 16 residues. The V end lost 1 base, the J end lost 4 bases, and 15 bases lay between the germline ends. The CDR3: CASSLGASSRADTQYF. CDR3 nucleotide sequence: TGTGCCAGCAGCTTAGGGGCTAGCTCCCGTGCAGATACGCAGTATTTT.

V usage is TRBV15 and J usage is TRBJ1-6; unclear D gene. Trimming took 0 bases from V and 6 from J, leaving 9 bases between them. The CDR3 has 15 residues. In germline, CDR1 is LNHNV, CDR2 YYDKDF (reference sequence). CDR3 nucleotides: TGTGCCACCAGCAGAGAGGGGAGGATTAATTCACCCCTCCACTTT. This codes for CATSREGRINSPLHF.

There are a few counts of this clonotype. The genes are TRBV18 and TRBJ1-3, with a tentative D call TRBD1 (5 bases). V lost 5 bases to trimming and J lost 0 bases, with 14 bases between them. Germline V lookup: CDR1 KGHSH, CDR2 LQKENI. CDR3 length equals 16 residues. The CDR3 DNA sequence: TGTGCCAGCTCATTATCGCCGGGGGGCTCTGGAAACACCATATATTTT. It encodes CASSLSPGGSGNTIYF.

This clonotype was recorded many times. The chain joins TRBV7-2 to TRBJ2-4; 7 nucleotides match TRBD1. CDR3 size: 14 residues. Trimming removed 5 bases from V and 8 bases from J; junction bases left unmatched: 9. CDR1 and CDR2 from the germline V gene are SGHTA and FQGNSA. The CDR3 loop reads CASSPVTGTDIQYF. CDR3 nucleotides: TGTGCCAGCAGCCCCGTGACAGGGACGGACATTCAGTACTTC. The variable domain in full, with the rest retrieved from reference TRBV7-2 and TRBJ2-4, is GAGVSQSPSNKVTEKGKDVELRCDPISGHTALYWYRQSLGQGLEFLIYFQGNSAPDKSGLPSDRFSAERTGGSVSTLTIQRTQQEDSAVYLCASSPVTGTDIQYFGAGTRLSVL.

This clonotype appeared many times. J is TRBJ2-5 and V is TRBV27; 9 bases match TRBD2. The CDR3 spans 16 residues. Germline V gene lookup returns CDR1 MNHEY and CDR2 SMNVEV (reference sequence). V gave up 3 bases and J gave up 7 bases; unmatched junction bases: 12. Here the CDR3 DNA reads TGTGCCAGCAGTTTGGCGGGGGGGCGATGGGGCCTGACCCAGTACTTC. Translation gives CASSLAGGRWGLTQYF.

The sample holds many counts of this clonotype. The chain carries TRBV29-1 and TRBJ1-1; 11 bases match TRBD1. Germline loops: CDR1 SQVTM, CDR2 ANQGSEA. V trimming: 3 bases; J trimming: 6 bases; junction bases outside the gene matches: 3. The CDR3 length is 13 residues. Written as DNA, the CDR3 is TGCAGCGTTGATCGGGACAGGGGGGCTGAAGCTTTCTTT. Translating it yields CSVDRDRGAEAFF.

This clonotype was seen repeatedly, ten times or more. V and J are TRBV20-1 and TRBJ1-2; tentative D call: TRBD1 (6 bases). Germline V gene lookup returns CDR1 DFQATT and CDR2 SNEGSKA (reference sequence). The CDR3 length is 15 residues. The ends were cut back, 0 bases at V and 5 bases at J, with 16 bases in the middle. CDR3 DNA: TGCAGTGCTAGAGATCTAGTGGCAGGGGAGTATGGCTACACCTTC. It is translated as CSARDLVAGEYGYTF.

At least ten counts were recorded for this clonotype. The gene calls are TRBV25-1 and TRBJ2-6; D remains unclear. V dropped 6 bases and J dropped 4 bases, with 10 bases sitting between them. This CDR3 contains 14 residues. CDR1 is MGHDK and CDR2 is SYGVNS in the germline V gene. The CDR3 region has the DNA TGTGCCAGCAGGGGTATAGGGGGGGCCAACGTCCTGACTTTC. It yields the protein CASRGIGGANVLTF. Drawing the rest from reference TRBV25-1 and TRBJ2-6, the complete variable domain is EADIYQTPRYLVIGTGKKITLECSQTMGHDKMYWYQQDPGMELHLIHYSYGVNSTEKGDLSSESTVSRIRTEHFPLTLESARPSHTSQYLCASRGIGGANVLTFGAGSRLTVL.

This clonotype has ten or more counts. J is TRBJ2-1 and V is TRBV10-3; TRBD2 might be the D (7 bases). Trimming took 2 bases from V and 8 from J, leaving 16 bases between them. Germline V gene lookup returns CDR1 ENHRY and CDR2 SYGVKD. The CDR3 runs to 15 residues. The CDR3 bases are TGTGCCATCAGTGAGGGTGGGGGGGCCCTTGATGAGCAGTTCTTC. Amino acids: CAISEGGGALDEQFF.

In this sample, this clonotype turned up many times. V is TRBV7-3 and J is TRBJ2-6, with D possibly matching TRBD2 (5 bases). There are 14 residues in the CDR3. Looked up from germline, CDR1 is SGHTA and CDR2 is FQGTGA. Trimming cost V 2 bases and J 8 bases, with 10 bases left between them. CDR3 protein: CASSLPGVSNVLTF. CDR3 nucleotides: TGTGCCAGCAGCTTACCCGGGGTGTCCAACGTCCTGACTTTC.

This clonotype was found many times. The CDR3 coding sequence is TGCGCCAGCAGCCTACGACAGAACTATGGCTACACCTTC. It yields the protein CASSLRQNYGYTF. This chain uses TRBV5-1 with TRBJ1-2, with D tentatively TRBD1 (5 bases). The CDR3 has 13 amino acids. CDR1 SGHRS and CDR2 YFSETQ come from the germline V gene. V lost 4 bases to trimming and J lost 2 bases, with 9 bases between them.

There are a few counts of this clonotype. The chain links TRBV7-3 to TRBJ2-1; D remains unclear. In germline, CDR1 is SGHTA, CDR2 FQGTGA. This CDR3 spans 16 amino acids. Trimming removed 1 base from V and 1 base from J, with 11 bases in between. Here the CDR3 DNA reads TGTGCCAGCAGCTTAAACGGCCAGGAATCCTACAATGAGCAGTTCTTC. This sequence encodes CASSLNGQESYNEQFF.

This clonotype came up many times. V is TRBV4-1 and J is TRBJ1-3; a possible D gene is TRBD1 (6 bases). Deletions cut 2 bases from V and 0 bases from J, with 14 bases between. The CDR3 has 17 amino acids. Germline V gives CDR1 MGHRA, CDR2 YSYEKL. The CDR3 protein is CASSQPTGPGSGNTIYF. The CDR3 DNA is TGCGCCAGCAGCCAACCGACAGGTCCGGGCTCTGGAAACACCATATATTTT.

Many counts were recorded for this clonotype. The chain is built from TRBV7-6 and TRBJ2-1, with TRBD2 matching 13 bases. Trimming at V came to 6 bases and at J to 5 bases, leaving 4 bases not matched to a gene. Germline assignment: CDR1 SGHVS and CDR2 FNYEAQ. The CDR3 is 15 amino acids. The CDR3 here is CASRRTSGGDNEQFF. CDR3 DNA: TGTGCCAGCAGACGCACTAGCGGGGGGGACAATGAGCAGTTCTTC.

The chain recombines TRBV6-5 with TRBJ2-1, with TRBD1 matching over 9 bases. The V gene end was trimmed by 6 bases and the J gene end by 1 base; junction bases not matched to a gene: 4. Germline V gene data show CDR1 as MNHEY and CDR2 as SVGAGI. The CDR3 consists of 15 residues. CDR3 sequence reads: CASRTGGASYNEQFF. CDR3 DNA: TGTGCCAGCAGAACAGGGGGCGCGTCCTACAATGAGCAGTTCTTC.

This clonotype came up many times. The V call is TRBV7-2, the J call TRBJ2-5; 9 bases map to TRBD1. Germline CDR1 is SGHTA and CDR2 is FQGNSA. Trimming took 3 bases from V and 4 from J; bases not matched to a gene: 9. The length of the CDR3 is 16 residues. CDR3 nucleotide sequence: TGTGCCAGCAGCTTCCTGACAGGGGGGGTGGGAGAGACCCAGTACTTC. It codes for CASSFLTGGVGETQYF.

This clonotype was found many times. V gene TRBV18 combines with J gene TRBJ1-1; D remains unclear. Germline V lookup: CDR1 KGHSH, CDR2 LQKENI. This CDR3 region has 12 residues. Trimming took 8 bases from V and 5 from J, leaving 12 bases between them. The CDR3 nucleotides are TGTGCCAGCCAGACCCCGATGACTGAAGCTTTCTTT. It translates to CASQTPMTEAFF.

This clonotype came up many times. The chain recombines TRBV20-1 with TRBJ2-3; D tentatively fits TRBD1 or TRBD2 (5 bases each). There are 14 residues in the CDR3. Germline-derived CDR1 and CDR2 are DFQATT and SNEGSKA (reference sequence). V dropped 0 bases and J dropped 7 bases, with 14 bases sitting between them. CDR3 region: CSAREGTTTNTQYF. In DNA form, the CDR3 reads TGCAGTGCTAGAGAGGGGACGACCACTAATACGCAGTATTTT.

Ten or more counts support this clonotype. The chain couples TRBV4-2 to TRBJ2-5; D tentatively fits TRBD1 or TRBD2 (5 bases each). Germline V gene lookup returns CDR1 LGHNA and CDR2 YNFKEQ. The CDR3 loop spans 15 amino acids. The V gene lost 0 bases and the J gene lost 5 bases, with 13 bases spanning the gap. CDR3 loop: CASSQDIGTMETQYF. CDR3 coding DNA: TGTGCCAGCAGCCAAGATATCGGGACGATGGAGACCCAGTACTTC.